This TCR beta chain was documented in a study of human T cells and chemical hapten exposure. Looking at the study overall: Diphenylcyclopropenone, dosed weekly to the scalp, was given to patients throughout the roughly 25-week study.

As to time point: patch test 2, 6 weeks after DPC sensitization. Treatment in this sample: therapeutic diphenylcyclopropenone sensitization with weekly scalp DPC. This clonotype was seen ten or more times. Germline V CDR1 and CDR2: LGHNA, YSLEER. CDR3 length: 15 amino acids. V shed 0 bases, J shed 4 bases, and the junction held 5 bases outside the gene matches. MiXCR, applied by TCRdb to the RACE reads, yields one record per CDR3 protein. This table holds about 95,000 distinct CDR3 sequences, more than 9.5% found once. The gene calls are TRBV4-3 and TRBJ1-1, with 7 positions matching TRBD1. The clonotype originates from a woman in her thirties or forties with alopecia areata. Some clones in this sample may be carry-over from other donors' samples. Sequenced here: whole blood, sampled in connection with sensitization to the hapten diphenylcyclopropenone (DPC). CDR3 loop: CASSQERDRATEAFF. CDR3 bases: TGCGCCAGCAGCCAAGAACGAGACAGGGCCACTGAAGCTTTCTTT.